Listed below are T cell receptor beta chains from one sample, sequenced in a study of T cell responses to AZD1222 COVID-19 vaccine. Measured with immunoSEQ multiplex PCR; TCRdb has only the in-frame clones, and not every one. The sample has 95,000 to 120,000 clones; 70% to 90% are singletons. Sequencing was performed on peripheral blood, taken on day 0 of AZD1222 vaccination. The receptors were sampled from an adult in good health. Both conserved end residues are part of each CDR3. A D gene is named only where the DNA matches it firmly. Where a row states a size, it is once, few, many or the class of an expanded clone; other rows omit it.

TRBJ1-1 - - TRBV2 TGTGCCAGCACTGGAAGACCGGGCTCCAACACTGAAGCTTTCTTT CASTGRPGSNTEAFF
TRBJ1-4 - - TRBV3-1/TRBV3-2 TGTGCCAGCAGCCGCCAGGACAGTAATGAAAAACTGTTTTTT CASSRQDSNEKLFF
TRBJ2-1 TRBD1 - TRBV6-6 TGTGCCAGCAGGACAGGGGGTCTTTACAATGAGCAGTTCTTC CASRTGGLYNEQFF
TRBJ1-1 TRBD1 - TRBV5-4 TGTGCCAGCAGCTCCCGGACAGGGGGTAGGTCTGAAGCTTTCTTT CASSSRTGGRSEAFF
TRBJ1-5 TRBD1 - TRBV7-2 TGTGCCAGCAGCCCGGGACAGGATCTTCAGCCCCAGCATTTT CASSPGQDLQPQHF
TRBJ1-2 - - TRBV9 TGTGCCAGCAGCTCCCCGGTACGTGGCTACACCTTC CASSSPVRGYTF
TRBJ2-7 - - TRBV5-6 TGTGCCAGCAGCCGTTTTTATAAAGTGGTCTCCTACGAGCAGTACTTC CASSRFYKVVSYEQYF
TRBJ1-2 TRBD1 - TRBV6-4 TGTGCCAGCAGTGCGTCACAGGGGGCGCGGGGCTACACCTTC CASSASQGARGYTF
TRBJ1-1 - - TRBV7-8 TGTGCCAGCAGCTTATCTGTGGGGTCCATGAACACTGAAGCTTTCTTT CASSLSVGSMNTEAFF
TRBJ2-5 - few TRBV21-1 TGTGCCAGCATCCTAAACGCCCTTGGGACAGGCCAAGAGACCCAGTACTTC CASILNALGTGQETQYF
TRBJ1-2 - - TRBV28 TGTGCCAGCAGTCCGCCCCGAGACTATGGCTACACCTTC CASSPPRDYGYTF
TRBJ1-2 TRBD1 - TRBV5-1 TGCGCCAGCAGCTTCCTAGGGACAGGGGGACGTGGCTACACCTTC CASSFLGTGGRGYTF
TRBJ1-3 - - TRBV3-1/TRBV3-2 TGTGCCAGCAGCCACGTTGGAAACACCATATATTTT CASSHVGNTIYF
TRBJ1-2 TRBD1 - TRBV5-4 TGTGCCAGCAGGACAGGACAGGAAAGGGGAGGCTACACCTTC CASRTGQERGGYTF
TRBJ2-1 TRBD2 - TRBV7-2 TGTGCCAGCAGCTTAGTATCCAGCGGGGTAGAGCGTGGTGAGCAGTTCTTC CASSLVSSGVERGEQFF
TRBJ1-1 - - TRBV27 TGTGCCAGCAGTTTAGGAACAGGGAAACAAGAAGCTTTCTTT CASSLGTGKQEAFF
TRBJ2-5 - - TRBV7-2 TGTGCCAGCAGCTTAGCGCGGGGCTCCGTCTCTCCCTACTTC CASSLARGSVSPYF
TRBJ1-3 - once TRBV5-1 TGCGCCAGCAGCGCATGGGACCGCTCTGGAAACACCATATATTTT CASSAWDRSGNTIYF
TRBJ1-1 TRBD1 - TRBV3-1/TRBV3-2 TGTGCCAGCAGCCACAGGGGGCCAATGAACACTGAAGCTTTCTTT CASSHRGPMNTEAFF
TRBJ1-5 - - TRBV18 TGTGCCAGCTCAACAGGGTATAGCAATCAGCCCCAGCATTTT CASSTGYSNQPQHF
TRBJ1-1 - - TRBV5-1 TGCGCCAGCAGCTTTTTAGCTACCACTGAAGCTTTCTTT CASSFLATTEAFF
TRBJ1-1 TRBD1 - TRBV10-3 TGTGCCATCAGGGACAGGGCTACGAACACTGAAGCTTTCTTT CAIRDRATNTEAFF
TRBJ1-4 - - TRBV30 TGTGCCTGGAGTGTAAATGAAAAACTGTTTTTT CAWSVNEKLFF
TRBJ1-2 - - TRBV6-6 TGTGCCAGCAGTTACTCGATCCCCTCTAACTATGGCTACACCTTC CASSYSIPSNYGYTF
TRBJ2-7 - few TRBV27 TGTGCCAGCAGTTTATCGGAGGTTGGGGGCTACGAGCAGTACTTC CASSLSEVGGYEQYF
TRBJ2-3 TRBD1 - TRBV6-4 TGTGCCAGCACCCCAGGGGGTCTGTTCACAGATACGCAGTATTTT CASTPGGLFTDTQYF
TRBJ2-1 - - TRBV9 TGTGCCAGCAGCCCCTCAGGGAGTTCGAATGAGCAGTTCTTC CASSPSGSSNEQFF
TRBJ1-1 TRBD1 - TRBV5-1 TGCGCCAGCAGCTGGTCGGACAGGGGGAACACTGAAGCTTTCTTT CASSWSDRGNTEAFF
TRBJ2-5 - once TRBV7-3 TGTGCCAGCAGCCCCGGGACCGCCCAAGAGACCCAGTACTTC CASSPGTAQETQYF
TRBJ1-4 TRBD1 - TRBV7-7 TGTGCCAGCAGCACCGGGACAGGGGGCGGTGAAAAACTGTTTTTT CASSTGTGGGEKLFF
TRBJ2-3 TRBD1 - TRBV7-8 TGTGCCAGCAGCTCGACAGGGAAGGGGGCAGATACGCAGTATTTT CASSSTGKGADTQYF
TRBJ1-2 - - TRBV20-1 TGCAGTGCTCCCGTTTATGGCTACACCTTC CSAPVYGYTF
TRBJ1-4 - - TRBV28 TGTGCCCGCCGCCACGGAGGGGGGGGGACTAATGAAAAACTGTTTTTT CARRHGGGGTNEKLFF
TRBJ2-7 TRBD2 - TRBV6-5 TGTGCCAGCAGTTACAAGCGGGGGCCCTACGAGCAGTACTTC CASSYKRGPYEQYF
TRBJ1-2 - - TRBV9 TGTGCCAGCAGCGTAGGGCGGGAGAACTATGGCTACACCTTC CASSVGRENYGYTF
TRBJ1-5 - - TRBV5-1 TGCGCCAGCAGCCCCGAGGAGGGGACAAATCAGCCCCAGCATTTT CASSPEEGTNQPQHF
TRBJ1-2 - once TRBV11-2 TGTGCCAGCAGAGATCTAAAAAACCGGGTACACTATGGCTACACCTTC CASRDLKNRVHYGYTF
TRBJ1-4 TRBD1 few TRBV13 TGTGCCAGCAGCTACGTAGGACAGGGCGGTAATGAAAAACTGTTTTTT CASSYVGQGGNEKLFF
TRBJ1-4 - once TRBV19 TGTGCCAGTAGTATAAAAGCAGCGGGGGCGAGGGAAAAACTGTTTTTT CASSIKAAGAREKLFF
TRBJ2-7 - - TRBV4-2 TGTGCCAGCAGCCAAGGACAGGTCGAGCAGTACTTC CASSQGQVEQYF
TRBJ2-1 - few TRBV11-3 TGTGCCAGCAGCTCCGGCACGGCGGGGCCCTACAATGAGCAGTTCTTC CASSSGTAGPYNEQFF
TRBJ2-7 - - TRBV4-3 TGCGCCAGCAGCCAAGGACGAGGGTTTCTCTCCTACGAGCAGTACTTC CASSQGRGFLSYEQYF
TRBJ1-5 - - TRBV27 TGTGCCAGCATCTATAGCAATCAGCCCCAGCATTTT CASIYSNQPQHF
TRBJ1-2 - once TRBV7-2 TGTGCCAGCAGCTTAGCCGGGGTTTCTGCGGGCTACACCTTC CASSLAGVSAGYTF
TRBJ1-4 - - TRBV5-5 TGTGCCAGCAGCTTGAAGTTTGGAGCCGATGAAAAACTGTTTTTT CASSLKFGADEKLFF
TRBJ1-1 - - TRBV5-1 TGCGCCAGCTCCTCCCAACCCCAGGGGTCGACGAACACTGAAGCTTTCTTT CASSSQPQGSTNTEAFF
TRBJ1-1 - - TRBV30 TGTGCCTGGAGAGATACAGCCCTGAGCACTGAAGCTTTCTTT CAWRDTALSTEAFF
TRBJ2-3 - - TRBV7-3 TGTGCCAGCAGCGGGACCGGTGGCACAGATACGCAGTATTTT CASSGTGGTDTQYF
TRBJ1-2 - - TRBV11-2 TGTGCCAGCAGCCTAGGGGGGTCTTACGGCTACACCTTC CASSLGGSYGYTF